These T cell receptor beta chains were read from a single sample in a study of CD8 T cells in ankylosing spondylitis. One entry per CDR3 protein, called by TCRdb with MiXCR from the 5' RACE reads. The sample has about 500,000 distinct CDR3 sequences, about 5.4% seen once. Material for sequencing was blood, either unsorted or a sorted T cell fraction (not recorded which). The receptors were gathered from a male donor with ankylosing spondylitis. Each CDR3 is given with its conserved first and last residue. Fields, in order: D gene, V gene, J gene, clone size, CDR3 DNA, CDR3 protein. The D gene is left open where the match is weak. Size values are once, few and many counts, or a class for expanded clones, and some rows have none.

NA	TRBV24-1	TRBJ2-1	NA	TGTGCCACCAGTGCAACCCGGCAACAGGGTTTTGGTGAGCAGTTCTTC	CATSATRQQGFGEQFF
NA	TRBV13	TRBJ2-2	many	TGTGCCAGCAGCGGATGGGGGAACACCGGGGAGCTGTTTTTT	CASSGWGNTGELFF
NA	TRBV20-1	TRBJ2-7	many	TGCAGTGCTAGAGATCCGGTAGCAGGCTCCTACGAGCAGTACTTC	CSARDPVAGSYEQYF
NA	TRBV27	TRBJ2-3	many	TGTGCCAGCGGGCACCGGCCCCCTTCCCGTGTTTTT	CASGHRPPSRVF
NA	TRBV29-1	TRBJ2-1	few	TGCAGCGTTGAATCCTATCGGGGCAATGAGCAGTTCTTC	CSVESYRGNEQFF
TRBD1	TRBV7-2	TRBJ2-1	many	TGTGCCAGCAGCACAGGGGTCGCCCTGTACAATGAGCAGTTCTTC	CASSTGVALYNEQFF
TRBD2	TRBV28	TRBJ2-7	many	TGTGCCAGCAGACCCGGACTAGTTTACGAGCAGTACTTC	CASRPGLVYEQYF
NA	TRBV28	TRBJ2-5	NA	TGTGCCAGCAGTTTATGGGAACGGGTGTTTGTCCAGTACTTC	CASSLWERVFVQYF
NA	TRBV4-3	TRBJ2-2	many	TGCGCCAGCAGCCAAGAATTTTCTCGCGGGGAGCTGTTTTTT	CASSQEFSRGELFF
TRBD1	TRBV5-1	TRBJ2-3	many	TGCGCCAGCCGGGACAGTACAGATACGCAGTATTTT	CASRDSTDTQYF
TRBD2	TRBV5-1	TRBJ2-5	many	TGCGCCAGCAGCCCAAGACTAGCGCGCGCGGGAGAGACCCAGTACTTC	CASSPRLARAGETQYF
TRBD1	TRBV24-1	TRBJ2-1	many	TGTGCCACCAGTGATTTTAGCCAGGGGGCGAGAAATGAGCAGTTCTTC	CATSDFSQGARNEQFF
NA	TRBV20-1	TRBJ2-7	many	TGCAGTGCCTCGAAGGACAGCTCCTACGAGCAGTACTTC	CSASKDSSYEQYF
TRBD1	TRBV5-1	TRBJ2-7	many	TGCGCCAGCAGCTTGGGGACAGGGATCTCCTACGAGCAGTACTTC	CASSLGTGISYEQYF
NA	TRBV6-6	TRBJ1-5	many	TGTGCCAGCAAACACAGATACAATCAGCCCCAGCATTTT	CASKHRYNQPQHF
NA	TRBV7-2	TRBJ2-7	NA	TGTGCCAGCAGCTTAGGTCCGGGGGCTAACTACGAGCAGTACTTC	CASSLGPGANYEQYF
TRBD2	TRBV20-1	TRBJ2-1	NA	TGCAGTGCAAGGACTAGCGGGAGAGGCGATGAGCAGTTCTTC	CSARTSGRGDEQFF
TRBD2	TRBV27	TRBJ2-5	many	TGTGCCAGCAGTTTATCGAGGGTGACTAGCGGGAGGTACCAAGAGACCCAGTACTTC	CASSLSRVTSGRYQETQYF
NA	TRBV6-2/TRBV6-3	TRBJ1-1	many	TGTGCCAGCAGTTACTCTACGGCAGGGACCCTTGAAGCTTTCTTT	CASSYSTAGTLEAFF
NA	TRBV20-1	TRBJ2-5	many	TGCAGGGCGGTGGACCAAGAGACCCAGTACTTC	CRAVDQETQYF
TRBD2	TRBV11-2	TRBJ2-2	many	TGTGCCAGCAGCTTAGGCCCCACTAGCGAAGTGAACACCGGGGAGCTGTTTTTT	CASSLGPTSEVNTGELFF
NA	TRBV5-5	TRBJ2-7	few	TGTGCCAGCAGCTTGGATGCCAGCTCACCCCACTACGAGCAGTACTTC	CASSLDASSPHYEQYF
TRBD1	TRBV20-1	TRBJ1-1	many	TGCAGTGCTAGGGAATCGACAGGGAGGGGGACTGAAGCTTTCTTT	CSARESTGRGTEAFF
NA	TRBV20-1	TRBJ1-5	few	TGCAGTGCTATTGGGGACCTTAATCAGCCCCAGCATTTT	CSAIGDLNQPQHF
TRBD1	TRBV5-1	TRBJ1-1	many	TGCGCCAGCAGCTCACAGGGGATTTTGACTGAAGCTTTCTTT	CASSSQGILTEAFF
NA	TRBV5-1	TRBJ2-7	many	TGCGCCAGCAGCTCCATAGACAGTTCCTACGAGCAGTACTTC	CASSSIDSSYEQYF
TRBD2	TRBV12-3/TRBV12-4	TRBJ2-1	NA	TGTGCCAGCACTGGTATAGCGGGTTTCGGGGATGAGCAGATCTTC	CASTGIAGFGDEQIF
NA	TRBV20-1	TRBJ1-2	many	TGCAGTGCTAGAGAGGGGACAACGAACTATGGCTACACCTTC	CSAREGTTNYGYTF
NA	TRBV5-1	TRBJ2-2	many	TGCGCCACCACCACGTCGGTTCCGGGAACCGGGGAGCTGTTTTTT	CATTTSVPGTGELFF
NA	TRBV7-2	TRBJ1-2	many	TGTGCCAGCAGCACCTTCGGGGGGCTCGTCTATGGCTACACCTTC	CASSTFGGLVYGYTF
NA	TRBV5-1	TRBJ2-3	many	TGCGCCAGCAGCTTAGAGGGGTACAGGGATGGCACAGATACGCAGTATTTT	CASSLEGYRDGTDTQYF
NA	TRBV4-3	TRBJ1-6	many	TGCGCCAGCAGCCAATCTCCCCGGGCCTACAATTCACCCCTCCACTTT	CASSQSPRAYNSPLHF
NA	TRBV15	TRBJ1-6	NA	TGTGCCACCAGCAGAGATCAGAATGTGGCCTTCACTTCACCCCTCCACTTT	CATSRDQNVAFTSPLHF
NA	TRBV4-3	TRBJ2-1	many	TGCGCCAGCAGCCAAGAAACGGACTGGATGGCAGTCTCCTACAATGAGCAGTTCTTC	CASSQETDWMAVSYNEQFF
NA	TRBV6-1	TRBJ1-2	many	TGTGCCAGCAGCCGGAGAGGGGTCGACTATGGCTACACCTTC	CASSRRGVDYGYTF
TRBD2	TRBV7-2	TRBJ2-1	few	TGTGCCAGCAGCTTACGTTCACTAGCGGGGATCAATGAGCAGTTCTTC	CASSLRSLAGINEQFF
NA	TRBV7-9	TRBJ2-3	few	TGTGCCAGCAGGGGCGGGGCGAGCACAGATACGCAGTATTTT	CASRGGASTDTQYF
NA	TRBV11-1	TRBJ2-7	many	TGTGCCAGCAGCTTAGGATTAAGGGACCCTCAATGGGGCTACGAGCAGTACTTC	CASSLGLRDPQWGYEQYF
TRBD2	TRBV7-9	TRBJ2-7	few	TGTGCCAGCAGCCCGGGACGGGAGGCCTACGAGCAGTACTTC	CASSPGREAYEQYF
TRBD2	TRBV12-3/TRBV12-4	TRBJ2-5	many	TGTGCCAGCAGTTCCCCCGGACTAGCGGGGGAGACCCAGTACTTC	CASSSPGLAGETQYF
NA	TRBV7-9	TRBJ2-4	many	TGTGCCAGCAGCGAGAACAGGGTTGTCAAAAACATTCAGTACTTC	CASSENRVVKNIQYF
TRBD1	TRBV5-6	TRBJ1-2	many	TGTGCCAGCAGCTCAAGACAGGGAGATGGCTACACCTTC	CASSSRQGDGYTF
TRBD1	TRBV6-2/TRBV6-3	TRBJ2-2	many	TGTGCCAGCAGTTACCCCCGGGACAGAGTCACGAACACCGGGGAGCTGTTTTTT	CASSYPRDRVTNTGELFF
NA	TRBV5-5	TRBJ1-2	many	TGTGCCAGCAGCTTGTACAGGGTCTCGGATGGCTACACCTTC	CASSLYRVSDGYTF
TRBD1	TRBV6-2/TRBV6-3	TRBJ2-1	few	TGTGCCAGCGCTCTGGGGGACAGGGAAAGGGGTGAGCAGTTCTTC	CASALGDRERGEQFF
NA	TRBV20-1	TRBJ1-6	many	TGCAGTGCTAAATTTACGGGTGCGGACAGCCCTTCACCCCTCCACTTT	CSAKFTGADSPSPLHF
NA	TRBV29-1	TRBJ1-2	many	TGCAGCGTTGAACGGATCTATCTCCTTGGCTACACCTTC	CSVERIYLLGYTF
TRBD2	TRBV20-1	TRBJ2-5	many	TGCAGTGCTCCCCCGGGAGGCGGAGAGACCCAGTACTTC	CSAPPGGGETQYF
NA	TRBV20-1	TRBJ1-5	many	TGCAGTGCTAGAGTCCTCGGGTTGGAAGAGCCCCAGCATTTT	CSARVLGLEEPQHF
NA	TRBV6-1	TRBJ1-2	many	TGTGCCAGCGCCGCTCCCGGGACAAGTTGGGGCTACACCTTC	CASAAPGTSWGYTF